A single sample is the source of the 19 T cell receptor beta chains below, sequenced in a study of T cells in Graves' hyperthyroidism and ophthalmopathy. Using RNA transcripts as the source, TCR beta CDR3 regions were amplified. HTBI primers were employed in a first-round RT-PCR of the TCR CDR3. TCRdb fed the multiplex PCR reads into MiXCR, producing one record per CDR3 protein. The repertoire holds about 610,000 distinct CDR3 sequences, with 14% to 15% as singletons. The sequencing input was blood. The receptors come from a woman aged 40 to 55 with Graves' ophthalmopathy.

V and J are TRBV12-3 or TRBV12-4 and TRBJ1-2, with D hard to call. Deletions cut 7 bases from V and 1 base from J, with 10 bases between. This CDR3 is built from 13 residues. In nucleotides, the CDR3 is TGTGCCAGCACGTCCGGACTTAACTATGGCTACACCTTC. Translating gives CASTSGLNYGYTF.

This clonotype has a count of ten or more. The chain is built from TRBV5-1 and TRBJ2-2; D call uncertain. The length of the CDR3 is 16 residues. The germline CDR1 and CDR2 sequences are SGHRS and YFSETQ. V was cut by 5 bases and J by 0 bases, with 14 bases left in between. In nucleotides, the CDR3 is TGCGCCAGCAGTTGGATGGCGGTCGCGAACACCGGGGAGCTGTTTTTT. Its protein product is CASSWMAVANTGELFF.

The chain joins TRBV20-1 to TRBJ1-1; D possibly corresponds to TRBD1 (5 bases). Trimming shortened V by 3 bases and J by 4 bases, and 15 bases separated the two germline ends. The CDR3 spans 14 residues. Germline V gene sequence: CDR1 DFQATT, CDR2 SNEGSKA (reference sequence). The CDR3 coding sequence is TGCAGTGCTAGCGCGAGGGGAAGGACCACTGAAGCTTTCTTT. Translating it yields CSASARGRTTEAFF.

This clonotype was seen a single time. V gene TRBV6-2 or TRBV6-3 combines with J gene TRBJ2-7, with 9 bases identical to TRBD1. CDR1 and CDR2 (germline): MNHEY, SVGEGT. The CDR3 is made up of 15 amino acids. V trimming: 6 bases; J trimming: 0 bases; junction bases outside the gene matches: 6. The CDR3 DNA reads as TGTGCCAGCAGCTACAGGGGGCCAGGCTCCTACGAGCAGTACTTC. Protein: CASSYRGPGSYEQYF.

This clonotype was seen repeatedly, ten times or more. The chain is built from TRBV7-2 and TRBJ2-7; D gene ambiguous. Germline CDR1 is SGHTA and CDR2 is FQGNSA. The CDR3 has 13 residues. The V gene lost 5 bases and the J gene lost 0 bases, with 8 bases spanning the gap. The CDR3 protein is CASSPYISYEQYF. The CDR3 DNA follows: TGTGCCAGCAGCCCATATATCTCCTACGAGCAGTACTTC.

V and J are TRBV28 and TRBJ2-2, with 9 positions matching TRBD2. The J segment lost 4 bases and the V segment lost 6 bases, leaving 12 bases of the junction unmatched. The CDR3 is 17 residues long. Germline CDR1 MDHEN, CDR2 SYDVKM. CDR3 bases: TGTGCCAGCAGGGTAAACCAGCGGGAGGCGGCCACCGGGGAGCTGTTTTTT. It yields the protein CASRVNQREAATGELFF. Complete variable domain (other parts from reference TRBV28 and TRBJ2-2): DVKVTQSSRYLVKRTGEKVFLECVQDMDHENMFWYRQDPGLGLRLIYFSYDVKMKEKGDIPEGYSVSREKKERFSLILESASTNQTSMYLCASRVNQREAATGELFFGEGSRLTVL.

There are a few counts of this clonotype. The chain couples TRBV6-5 to TRBJ2-5; 11 bases line up with TRBD2. After removal of 3 bases from V and 1 base from J, the junction contained 7 bases not matched to a gene. Germline-derived CDR1 and CDR2 are MNHEY and SVGAGI. CDR3 length equals 17 residues. DNA of the CDR3: TGTGCCAGCAGTTATCGAACTAGCGGGAGTCTCCAAGAGACCCAGTACTTC. Translation: CASSYRTSGSLQETQYF.

The chain recombines TRBV5-6 with TRBJ2-7; D gene unclear. Germline CDR1 reads SGHDT; CDR2 reads YYEEEE. V lost 7 bases to trimming and J lost 1 base, with 15 bases between them. CDR3 length: 14 residues. CDR3 sequence (DNA): TGTGCCAGCGGCAGCTATCCTCCTTCCTACGAGCAGTACTTC. Residues: CASGSYPPSYEQYF.

This clonotype was found many times. The chain links TRBV20-1 to TRBJ2-5; TRBD2 matches at 10 bases. V lost 1 base, J lost 4 bases, and 12 bases stayed unmatched. Per germline, CDR1 DFQATT and CDR2 SNEGSKA (reference sequence). The length of the CDR3 is 17 residues. This CDR3 is CSARGWAASGSGETQYF. CDR3 DNA: TGCAGTGCTAGAGGCTGGGCGGCTAGCGGGAGTGGAGAGACCCAGTACTTC.

In this sample, this clonotype turned up a few times. The chain carries TRBV12-3 or TRBV12-4 and TRBJ2-2, with TRBD2 matching over 12 bases. The ends lost 5 bases at V and 5 bases at J; junction bases unmatched: 9. The length of the CDR3 is 17 residues. CDR3 loop: CASSPRRLAGGTGELFF. CDR3 nucleotide sequence: TGTGCCAGCAGTCCTCGTAGGCTAGCGGGAGGGACCGGGGAGCTGTTTTTT.

This chain joins TRBV5-1 and TRBJ2-7, with D perhaps TRBD1 or TRBD2 (6 bases each). This CDR3 comprises 14 residues. Trimming took off 4 bases at V and 6 bases at J, with 17 bases between the two ends. Germline CDR1 and CDR2: SGHRS and YFSETQ. CDR3 nucleotide sequence: TGCGCCAGCAGCGTCGGTGGGGGGCTGGGCGAGCAGTACTTC. Its protein is CASSVGGGLGEQYF.

J is TRBJ2-7 and V is TRBV29-1, with 9 bases aligning to TRBD2. Per germline, CDR1 SQVTM and CDR2 ANQGSEA. V trimming: 4 bases; J trimming: 3 bases; junction bases outside the gene matches: 10. CDR3 length: 15 amino acids. The CDR3 loop reads CSVVARGRAGYEQYF. CDR3 sequence (DNA): TGCAGCGTTGTTGCCCGCGGGAGGGCCGGCTACGAGCAGTACTTC.

This clonotype was detected ten times or more. The V call is TRBV11-2, the J call TRBJ2-5, with 11 positions matching TRBD1. The CDR3 sequence is 14 residues long. V was clipped by 6 bases and J by 5 bases; unmatched bases: 5. CDR1 and CDR2 (germline): SGHAT, FQNNGV. CDR3 in DNA: TGTGCCAGCAGTTGGACAGGGGGCGCGGAGACCCAGTACTTC. It codes for CASSWTGGAETQYF.

This clonotype was observed at least ten times. One junction end disagrees with the germline gene, perhaps due to a read error. V gene TRBV28 combines with J gene TRBJ1-1, with D hard to call. Germline assignment: CDR1 MDHEN and CDR2 SYDVKM. The CDR3 loop spans 13 amino acids. CDR3 sequence (DNA): TGCGCCAGCAGCTCGACCATGAACACTGAAGCTTTCTTT. Translated, it gives CASSSTMNTEAFF.

This clonotype was counted at least ten times. The chain employs TRBV4-1 and TRBJ2-7; D is ambiguous. V shed 0 bases and J shed 1 base, with 13 bases lying between them. The germline V gene has CDR1 MGHRA and CDR2 YSYEKL. CDR3 length equals 16 residues. CDR3 coding DNA: TGCGCCAGCAGCCAAGATTTAATGCAGACATCCTACGAGCAGTACTTC. Protein product: CASSQDLMQTSYEQYF.

This clonotype was seen at least ten times. The chain uses TRBV6-5 and TRBJ2-7, with 8 nucleotides matching TRBD2. J lost 0 bases, V lost 7 bases, and 11 bases had no gene match. CDR3 length: 16 amino acids. CDR1 and CDR2 from the germline V gene are MNHEY and SVGAGI. The CDR3 is CASTKWASGLSYEQYF. CDR3 coding DNA: TGTGCCAGCACTAAATGGGCTAGCGGGCTCTCCTACGAGCAGTACTTC.

In its sample, this clonotype was seen many times. The gene calls are TRBV12-3 or TRBV12-4 and TRBJ1-2; the D is unclear. Between the trimmed V and J ends, which lost 1 base and 4 bases, there was a span of 10 bases. This CDR3 region has 14 residues. CDR3 nucleotides: TGTGCCAGCAGTTTAGGGCAGGACCCCTATGGCTACACCTTC. It translates to CASSLGQDPYGYTF.

This clonotype occurred many times. The chain carries TRBV29-1 and TRBJ1-1; 8 bases agree with TRBD1. After removal of 0 bases from V and 4 bases from J, the junction contained 7 bases not matched to a gene. Germline CDR1 SQVTM, CDR2 ANQGSEA. This CDR3 contains 15 residues. CDR3 DNA sequence: TGCAGCGTTGAAGATGGGGGGACAGGAGGCACTGAAGCTTTCTTT. It encodes CSVEDGGTGGTEAFF.

The J gene is TRBJ1-1, the V gene TRBV20-1; tentative D call: TRBD1 (6 bases). Trimming left V 6 bases short and J 0 bases short, with 17 bases between. The CDR3 has 15 residues. In germline, CDR1 is DFQATT, CDR2 SNEGSKA (reference sequence). The DNA of the CDR3 is TGCAGTGCCAGTGGGGGGGCCAGGGTGAACACTGAAGCTTTCTTT. This translates into CSASGGARVNTEAFF.